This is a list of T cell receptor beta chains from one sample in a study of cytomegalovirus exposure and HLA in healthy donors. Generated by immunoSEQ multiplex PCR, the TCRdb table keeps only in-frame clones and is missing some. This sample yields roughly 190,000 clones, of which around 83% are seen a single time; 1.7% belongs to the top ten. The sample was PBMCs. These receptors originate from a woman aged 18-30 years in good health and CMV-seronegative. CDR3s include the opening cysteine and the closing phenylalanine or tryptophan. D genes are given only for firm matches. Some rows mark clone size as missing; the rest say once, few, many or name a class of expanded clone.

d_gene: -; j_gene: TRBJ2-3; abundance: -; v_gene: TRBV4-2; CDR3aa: CASSQDLLLAEAQDTQYF; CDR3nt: TGTGCCAGCAGCCAAGATCTGCTACTAGCTGAAGCACAAGATACGCAGTATTTT
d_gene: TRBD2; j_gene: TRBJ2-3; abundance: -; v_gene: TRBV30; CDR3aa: CAWSDGLAGDADTQYF; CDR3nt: TGTGCCTGGAGTGACGGACTAGCGGGAGACGCAGATACGCAGTATTTT
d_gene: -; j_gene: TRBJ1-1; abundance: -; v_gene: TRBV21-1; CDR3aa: CASTPRVGTEGTEAFF; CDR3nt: TGTGCCAGCACCCCACGGGTGGGGACGGAGGGGACTGAAGCTTTCTTT
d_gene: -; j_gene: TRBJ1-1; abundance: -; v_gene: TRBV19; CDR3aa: CASSYTVGTEAFF; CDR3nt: TGTGCCAGTAGCTACACAGTGGGCACTGAAGCTTTCTTT
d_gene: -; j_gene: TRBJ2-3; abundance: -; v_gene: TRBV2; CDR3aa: CASSEGGPSTDTQYF; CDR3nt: TGTGCCAGCAGTGAAGGCGGGCCTAGCACAGATACGCAGTATTTT
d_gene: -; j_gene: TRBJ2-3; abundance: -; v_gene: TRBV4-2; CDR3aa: CASSQDLSSANTQYF; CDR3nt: TGTGCCAGCAGCCAAGATCTAAGTAGTGCCAATACGCAGTATTTT
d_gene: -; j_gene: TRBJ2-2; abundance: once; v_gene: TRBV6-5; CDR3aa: CASSRRGGGTGELFF; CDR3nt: TGTGCCAGCAGTCGAAGAGGGGGGGGCACCGGGGAGCTGTTTTTT
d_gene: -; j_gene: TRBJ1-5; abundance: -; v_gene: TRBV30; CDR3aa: CAWSNREDQPQHF; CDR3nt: TGTGCCTGGAGTAACAGGGAAGATCAGCCCCAGCATTTT
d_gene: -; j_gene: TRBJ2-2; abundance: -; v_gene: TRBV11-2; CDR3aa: CASSLDPGINTGELFF; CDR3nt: TGTGCCAGCAGCTTAGATCCCGGGATCAACACCGGGGAGCTGTTTTTT
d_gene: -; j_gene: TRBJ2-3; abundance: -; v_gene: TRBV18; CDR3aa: CASSPPGRAVIGDTQYF; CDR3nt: TGTGCCAGCTCACCCCCTGGGCGAGCGGTAATCGGAGATACGCAGTATTTT
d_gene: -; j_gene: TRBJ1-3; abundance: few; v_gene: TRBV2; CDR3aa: CASSGGTSGNTIYF; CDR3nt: TGTGCCAGCAGTGGAGGGACATCTGGAAACACCATATATTTT
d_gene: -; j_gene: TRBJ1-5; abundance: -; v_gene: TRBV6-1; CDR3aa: CASSEARGSNQPQHF; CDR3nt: TGTGCCAGCAGTGAAGCTAGGGGATCCAATCAGCCCCAGCATTTT
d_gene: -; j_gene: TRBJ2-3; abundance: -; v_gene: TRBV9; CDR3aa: CASSVGPLVWADTQYF; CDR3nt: TGTGCCAGCAGCGTCGGACCACTAGTTTGGGCAGATACGCAGTATTTT
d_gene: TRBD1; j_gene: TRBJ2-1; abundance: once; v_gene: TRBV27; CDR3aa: CASRLTGTGGHNEQFF; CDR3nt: TGTGCCAGCAGACTTACCGGGACAGGGGGCCACAATGAGCAGTTCTTC
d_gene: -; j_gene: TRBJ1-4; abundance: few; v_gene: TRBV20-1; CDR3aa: CSAHTTQLFF; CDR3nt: TGCAGTGCCCATACAACGCAACTGTTTTTT
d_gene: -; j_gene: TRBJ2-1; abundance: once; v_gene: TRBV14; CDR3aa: CASSYSGVLGDEQFF; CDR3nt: TGTGCCAGCAGCTATTCGGGAGTCCTAGGCGATGAGCAGTTCTTC
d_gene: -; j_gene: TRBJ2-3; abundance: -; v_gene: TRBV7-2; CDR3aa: CASSLAGTSTDTQYF; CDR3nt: TGTGCCAGCAGCTTAGCGGGGACTAGCACAGATACGCAGTATTTT
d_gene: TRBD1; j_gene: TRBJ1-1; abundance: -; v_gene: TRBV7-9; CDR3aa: CASSLQGDNTEAFF; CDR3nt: TGTGCCAGCAGCCTGCAGGGGGATAACACTGAAGCTTTCTTT
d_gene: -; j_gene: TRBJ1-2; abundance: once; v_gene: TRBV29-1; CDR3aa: CSVVRGTSYGYTF; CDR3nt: TGCAGCGTTGTAAGGGGGACCAGCTATGGCTACACCTTC
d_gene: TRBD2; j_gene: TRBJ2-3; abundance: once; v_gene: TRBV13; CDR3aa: CASSLGPLAGSTDTQYF; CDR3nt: TGTGCCAGCAGCTTGGGGCCGCTAGCGGGGAGCACAGATACGCAGTATTTT
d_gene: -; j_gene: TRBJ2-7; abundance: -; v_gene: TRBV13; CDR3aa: CASSSSYEQYF; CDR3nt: TGTGCCAGCAGTTCGTCCTACGAGCAGTACTTC
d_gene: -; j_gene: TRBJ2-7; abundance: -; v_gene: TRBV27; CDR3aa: CASSLREPGVEYEQYF; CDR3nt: TGTGCCAGCAGTCTACGAGAACCGGGAGTAGAGTACGAGCAGTACTTC
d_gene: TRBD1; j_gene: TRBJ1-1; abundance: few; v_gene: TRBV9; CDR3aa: CASSESGDSLTEAFF; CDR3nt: TGTGCCAGCAGCGAATCTGGGGACAGTCTAACTGAAGCTTTCTTT
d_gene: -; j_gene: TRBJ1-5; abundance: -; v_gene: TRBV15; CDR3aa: CATSYTGNQPQHF; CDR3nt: TGTGCCACCAGCTATACAGGTAATCAGCCCCAGCATTTT
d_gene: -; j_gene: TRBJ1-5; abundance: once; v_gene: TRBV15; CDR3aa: CATSRDRGRRQPQHF; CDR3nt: TGTGCCACCAGCAGAGACAGGGGTCGGCGTCAGCCCCAGCATTTT
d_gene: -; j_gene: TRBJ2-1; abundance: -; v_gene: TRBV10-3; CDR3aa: CATCASEDEQFF; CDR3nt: TGTGCCACTTGCGCCTCAGAGGATGAGCAGTTCTTC
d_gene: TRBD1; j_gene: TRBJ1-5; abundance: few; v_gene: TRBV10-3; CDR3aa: CAISPTGGNQPQHF; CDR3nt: TGTGCCATCAGCCCGACAGGGGGTAATCAGCCCCAGCATTTT
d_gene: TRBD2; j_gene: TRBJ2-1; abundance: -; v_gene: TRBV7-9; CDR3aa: CAGEGSPKNEQFF; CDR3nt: TGTGCCGGGGAGGGATCCCCAAAAAATGAGCAGTTCTTC
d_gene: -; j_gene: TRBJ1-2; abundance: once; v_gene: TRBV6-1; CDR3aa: CASSEEYRTYGYTF; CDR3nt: TGTGCCAGCAGTGAAGAGTACAGGACCTATGGCTACACCTTC
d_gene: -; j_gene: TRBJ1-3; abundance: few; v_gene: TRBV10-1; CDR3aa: CASSDGVLSGNTIYF; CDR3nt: TGCGCCAGCAGTGACGGAGTTCTCTCTGGAAACACCATATATTTT
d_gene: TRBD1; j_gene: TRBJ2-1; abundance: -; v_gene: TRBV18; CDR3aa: CASSPRVGQGAEQFF; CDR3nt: TGTGCCAGCTCACCAAGGGTGGGGCAGGGGGCCGAGCAGTTCTTC
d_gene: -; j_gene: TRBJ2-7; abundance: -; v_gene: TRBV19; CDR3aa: CASSIGQVGLRWDTYEQYF; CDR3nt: TGTGCCAGTAGTATAGGACAGGTAGGCTTAAGGTGGGATACCTACGAGCAGTACTTC
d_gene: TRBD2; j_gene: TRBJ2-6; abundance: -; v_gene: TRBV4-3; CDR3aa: CASSQVATSGISGANVLTF; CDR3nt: TGCGCCAGCAGCCAAGTCGCGACTAGCGGGATCTCTGGGGCCAACGTCCTGACTTTC
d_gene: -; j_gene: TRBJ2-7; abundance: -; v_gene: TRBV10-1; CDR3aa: CASSGGGQDEQYF; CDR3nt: TGCGCCAGCAGTGGAGGAGGGCAGGACGAGCAGTACTTC
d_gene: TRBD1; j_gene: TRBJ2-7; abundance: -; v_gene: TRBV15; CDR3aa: CATSRGPTGIVSISEQYF; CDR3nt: TGTGCCACCAGCAGAGGACCGACAGGGATAGTTTCCATCAGCGAGCAGTACTTC
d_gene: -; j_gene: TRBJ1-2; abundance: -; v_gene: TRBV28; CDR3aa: CASSMGRNYGYTF; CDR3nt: TGTGCCAGCAGTATGGGCCGTAACTATGGCTACACCTTC
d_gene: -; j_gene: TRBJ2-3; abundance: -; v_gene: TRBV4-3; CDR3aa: CASSQDRLLSDTQYF; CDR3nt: TGCGCCAGCAGCCAAGATAGATTGTTGTCAGATACGCAGTATTTT
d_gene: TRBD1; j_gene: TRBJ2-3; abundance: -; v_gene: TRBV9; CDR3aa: CASSTAEQGRTDTQYF; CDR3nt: TGTGCCAGCAGCACCGCGGAACAGGGGCGCACAGATACGCAGTATTTT
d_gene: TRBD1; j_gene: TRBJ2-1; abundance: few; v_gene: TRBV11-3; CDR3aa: CASSFLRDRVEDNEQFF; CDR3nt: TGTGCCAGCAGCTTCTTGAGGGACAGGGTAGAGGACAATGAGCAGTTCTTC
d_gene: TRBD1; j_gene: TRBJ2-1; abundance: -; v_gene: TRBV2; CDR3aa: CASSHRQGPYNEQFF; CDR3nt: TGTGCCAGCAGCCACCGACAGGGCCCCTACAATGAGCAGTTCTTC
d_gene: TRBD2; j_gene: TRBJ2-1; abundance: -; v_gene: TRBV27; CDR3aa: CASSLSERESYNEQFF; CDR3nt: TGTGCCAGCAGTTTATCGGAGCGGGAGAGTTACAATGAGCAGTTCTTC
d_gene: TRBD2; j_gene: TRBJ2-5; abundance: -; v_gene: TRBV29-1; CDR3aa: CSVEGSGLETQYF; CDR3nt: TGCAGCGTTGAAGGTAGCGGGTTGGAGACCCAGTACTTC
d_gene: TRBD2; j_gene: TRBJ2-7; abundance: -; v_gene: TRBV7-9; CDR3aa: CSSSPLGVAGVSEQYF; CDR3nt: TGTTCCAGCAGCCCCCTAGGAGTGGCGGGAGTCAGCGAGCAGTACTTC
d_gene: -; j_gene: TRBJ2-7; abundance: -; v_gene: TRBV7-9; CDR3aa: CASSFHRYEQYF; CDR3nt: TGTGCCAGCAGCTTCCACAGGTACGAGCAGTACTTC
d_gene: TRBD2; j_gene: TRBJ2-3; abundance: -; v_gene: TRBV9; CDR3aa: CASSAPQKPGLAEIRLGTDTQYF; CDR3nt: TGTGCCAGCAGCGCGCCCCAGAAGCCGGGACTAGCGGAGATCCGACTCGGCACAGATACGCAGTATTTT
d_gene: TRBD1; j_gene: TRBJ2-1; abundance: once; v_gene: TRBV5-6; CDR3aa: CASSRRQGYNEQFF; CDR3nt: TGTGCCAGCAGCCGACGACAGGGATACAATGAGCAGTTCTTC
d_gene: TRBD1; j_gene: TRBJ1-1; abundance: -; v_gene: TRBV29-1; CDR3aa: CSVRTGGTEAFF; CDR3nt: TGCAGCGTTCGGACAGGAGGGACTGAAGCTTTCTTT
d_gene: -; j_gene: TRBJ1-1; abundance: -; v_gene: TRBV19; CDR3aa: CASNPRKDSQPEAFF; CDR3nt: TGTGCCAGTAACCCAAGGAAGGACAGCCAGCCTGAAGCTTTCTTT
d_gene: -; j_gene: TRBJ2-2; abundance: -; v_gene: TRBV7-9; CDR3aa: CSSSLGSTLAGELFF; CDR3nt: TGTTCCAGCAGCTTAGGAAGCACTCTCGCCGGGGAGCTGTTTTTT
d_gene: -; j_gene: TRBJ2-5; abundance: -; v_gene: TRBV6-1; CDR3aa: CASREEASASFKTQYF; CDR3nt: TGTGCCAGCAGGGAAGAGGCTAGCGCGAGCTTTAAGACCCAGTACTTC
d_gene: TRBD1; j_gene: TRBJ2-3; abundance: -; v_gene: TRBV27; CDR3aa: CASSLQGADTQYF; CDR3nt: TGTGCCAGCAGTCTGCAGGGGGCAGATACGCAGTATTTT
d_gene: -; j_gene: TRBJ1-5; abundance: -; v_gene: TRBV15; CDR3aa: CATRLDNDNQPQHF; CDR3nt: TGTGCCACCCGGCTGGACAACGATAATCAGCCCCAGCATTTT
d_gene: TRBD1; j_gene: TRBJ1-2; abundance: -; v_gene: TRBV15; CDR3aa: CATSRVGQAYYGYTF; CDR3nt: TGTGCCACCAGCAGGGTAGGACAGGCCTACTATGGCTACACCTTC
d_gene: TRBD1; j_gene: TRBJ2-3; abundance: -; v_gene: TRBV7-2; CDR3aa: CASSPGQLTDTQYF; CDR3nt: TGTGCCAGCAGTCCGGGACAGCTCACAGATACGCAGTATTTT